A single sample gave rise to the 18 T cell receptor beta chains below, sequenced in a study of T cells after yellow fever vaccination. TCRdb fed the 5' RACE reads into MiXCR, producing one record per CDR3 protein. The sample holds around 320,000 distinct CDR3 sequences, about 10% seen once. The source was CD4+ T cells sorted from PBMCs, collected 45 days after the yellow fever booster vaccination. The origin of the receptors is a man aged 18 to 29 who received the YFV17D yellow fever vaccine.

The chain combines TRBV3-1 with TRBJ1-1, with D unclear. V was trimmed by 6 bases and J by 10 bases, leaving 15 bases between them. The CDR3 consists of 12 residues. Germline V gene lookup returns CDR1 LGHDT and CDR2 YNNKEL (reference sequence). CDR3 protein: CASSLTRGAAFF. In DNA form, the CDR3 reads TGTGCCAGCAGTCTTACTCGGGGTGCAGCTTTCTTT.

This chain joins TRBV3-1 and TRBJ2-3; 9 bases agree with TRBD1. Germline CDR1 LGHDT, CDR2 YNNKEL (reference sequence). The CDR3 is 16 amino acids. Trimming at V came to 2 bases and at J to 10 bases, leaving 13 bases not matched to a gene. The CDR3 here is CASSQNGGQGDLAQYF. The CDR3 nucleotides read TGTGCCAGCAGCCAAAATGGGGGACAGGGTGATTTGGCGCAGTATTTT.

The chain employs TRBV9 and TRBJ2-5; D may be TRBD2 (5 bases). Germline V gives CDR1 SGDLS, CDR2 YYNGEE. V was pared by 4 bases and J by 5 bases, with 15 bases between. This CDR3 region has 14 residues. The CDR3 sequence is CASSPRGPSETQYF. The CDR3 region has the DNA TGTGCCAGCAGCCCCCGCGGGCCCAGCGAGACCCAGTACTTC.

This clonotype was counted ten times or more. The chain uses TRBV7-9 and TRBJ2-5, with TRBD1 matching 8 bases. The CDR3 extends over 13 amino acids. Germline CDR1 reads SEHNR; CDR2 reads FQNEAQ (reference sequence). After removal of 4 bases from V and 4 bases from J, the junction contained 2 bases not matched to a gene. The CDR3 here is CASSSGQGETQYF. Here the CDR3 DNA reads TGTGCCAGCAGCTCCGGACAGGGAGAGACCCAGTACTTC. Full variable domain (missing parts from reference TRBV7-9 and TRBJ2-5): DTGVSQNPRHKITKRGQNVTFRCDPISEHNRLYWYRQTLGQGPEFLTYFQNEAQLEKSRLLSDRFSAERPKGSFSTLEIQRTEQGDSAMYLCASSSGQGETQYFGPGTRLLVL.

This clonotype has more than one count but fewer than ten. The chain uses TRBV18 and TRBJ2-5; D is possibly TRBD1 (5 bases). V lost 2 bases and J lost 5, with 12 bases in between. The CDR3 loop spans 14 amino acids. Germline V gives CDR1 KGHSH, CDR2 LQKENI. The DNA for the CDR3 is TGTGCCAGCTCACCATTTCCAGGGATGGAGACCCAGTACTTC. Its translation: CASSPFPGMETQYF.

This clonotype was picked up a small number of times. The V and J genes are TRBV20-1 and TRBJ1-2; perhaps TRBD1 as D (5 bases). Trimming took 6 bases from V and 8 from J, leaving 16 bases between them. Germline CDR1 and CDR2: DFQATT and SNEGSKA (reference sequence). This CDR3 comprises 12 residues. The DNA of the CDR3 is TGCAGTGCCGCCATCGGGACGACAGGCTACACCTTC. Translating gives CSAAIGTTGYTF.

This clonotype was observed a few times. The genes are TRBV30 and TRBJ1-6; 7 bases map to TRBD1. Looked up from germline, CDR1 is GTSNPN and CDR2 is SVGIG (reference sequence). The CDR3 consists of 13 residues. The ends lost 5 bases at V and 7 bases at J; junction bases unmatched: 5. CDR3 DNA: TGTGCCTGGTCCAGGGACAGAAATTCACCCCTCCACTTT. Translated, it gives CAWSRDRNSPLHF.

The J gene is TRBJ2-3, the V gene TRBV5-4, with TRBD2 matching over 8 bases. This CDR3 region has 15 residues. Germline V gives CDR1 SGHNT, CDR2 YYREEE (reference sequence). Germline trimming cut 4 bases from V and 5 bases from J; bases unmatched to any gene: 9. This CDR3 reads CASSLAGGGGDTQYF. CDR3 coding DNA: TGTGCCAGCAGCCTGGCGGGGGGAGGAGGAGATACGCAGTATTTT.

This clonotype was observed a few times. The chain has TRBV4-3 and TRBJ2-7, with D perhaps given as TRBD1 or TRBD2 (5 bases each). Germline lookup yields CDR1 LGHNA and CDR2 YSLEER. This CDR3 has 13 residues. Trimming left V 3 bases short and J 4 bases short, with 10 bases between. The CDR3 sequence is CASSQGRRYEQYF. The CDR3 DNA is TGCGCCAGCAGCCAGGGACGGAGGTACGAGCAGTACTTC.

This clonotype was counted only a few times. This rearrangement joins TRBV12-5 to TRBJ1-2; D is perhaps TRBD1 (5 bases). Trimming removed 6 bases from V and 1 base from J, with 12 bases in between. The CDR3 length is 14 residues. The germline CDR1 and CDR2 sequences are LGHNT and FRNRAP. The CDR3 loop is CASGGTESNYGYTF. In DNA, the CDR3 is TGTGCTAGTGGGGGGACCGAAAGTAACTATGGCTACACCTTC.

The chain employs TRBV4-3 and TRBJ1-5, with a tentative D call TRBD1 (5 bases). V was pared by 0 bases and J by 6 bases, with 12 bases between. The CDR3 runs to 15 residues. Per the germline V gene, CDR1 is LGHNA and CDR2 is YSLEER. The CDR3 loop reads CASSQDGGGGQPQHF. Here the CDR3 DNA reads TGCGCCAGCAGCCAAGATGGGGGGGGTGGTCAGCCCCAGCATTTT.

This clonotype has a handful of counts. The rearrangement uses TRBV6-2 or TRBV6-3 and TRBJ1-6; D ambiguous. The CDR3 covers 16 residues. Trimming pared 6 bases from V and 0 bases from J, leaving 12 bases between. Germline CDR1 is MNHEY and CDR2 is SVGEGT. CDR3 sequence: CASSPLASSYNSPLHF. The CDR3 DNA reads as TGTGCCAGCAGCCCTCTAGCGAGCTCCTATAATTCACCCCTCCACTTT.

A few counts support this clonotype. The rearrangement uses TRBV24-1 and TRBJ2-1, with 9 bases lining up with TRBD1. Germline CDR1 reads KGHDR; CDR2 reads SFDVKD. CDR3 length equals 15 residues. The ends lost 4 bases at V and 7 bases at J; junction bases unmatched: 7. CDR3 region: CATSERTGAVNEQFF. The CDR3 coding sequence is TGTGCCACCAGTGAGCGGACAGGGGCAGTGAATGAGCAGTTCTTC.

This clonotype was detected a few times. V usage is TRBV5-6 and J usage is TRBJ2-1; TRBD1 aligns across 8 bases. CDR1 and CDR2 from the germline V gene are SGHDT and YYEEEE. CDR3 length: 14 amino acids. The junction had 0 bases not matched to a gene; V was cut back by 0 bases and J by 4 bases. This chain's CDR3 is CASSLGQGYNEQFF. The CDR3, as DNA: TGTGCCAGCAGCTTGGGACAGGGGTACAATGAGCAGTTCTTC.

This clonotype came up a few times. The chain recombines TRBV12-3 or TRBV12-4 with TRBJ2-2, with 11 positions matching TRBD1. V lost 6 bases, J lost 2 bases, and 2 bases stayed unmatched. This CDR3 spans 15 amino acids. CDR3 nucleotides: TGTGCCAGCAGGGACAGGGGGCTTAACACCGGGGAGCTGTTTTTT. Its translation is CASRDRGLNTGELFF.

Only a few counts were recorded for this clonotype. V gene TRBV6-2 or TRBV6-3 combines with J gene TRBJ1-5; D gene ambiguous. Germline V gene data show CDR1 as MNHEY and CDR2 as SVGEGT. The CDR3 is made up of 15 amino acids. Trimming took 5 bases from V and 5 from J, leaving 16 bases between them. CDR3 coding DNA: TGTGCCAGCAGTCTTAGTGTGGGCCACCATCAGCCCCAGCATTTT. The encoded protein is CASSLSVGHHQPQHF.

This clonotype has a handful of counts. The J gene is TRBJ2-4, the V gene TRBV18; no reliable D call. This CDR3 comprises 15 residues. Trimming stripped 3 bases from V and 0 bases from J, with 9 bases between. Looked up from germline, CDR1 is KGHSH and CDR2 is LQKENI. CDR3 sequence reads: CASSPSSLAKNIQYF. Here the CDR3 DNA reads TGTGCCAGCTCACCGTCCAGCCTAGCCAAAAACATTCAGTACTTC.

The chain carries TRBV9 and TRBJ2-3; D possibly matches TRBD1 or TRBD2 (5 bases each). The CDR3 is 13 amino acids. V was pared by 3 bases and J by 5 bases, with 10 bases between. In germline, CDR1 is SGDLS, CDR2 YYNGEE. Here the CDR3 DNA reads TGTGCCAGCAGCGGGGACGGCATAGATACGCAGTATTTT. Amino acids: CASSGDGIDTQYF.